This entry describes one TCR beta chain. The CDR3 is 18 amino acids. These data are taken from a study of shared clonotypes between healthy human individuals. Profiled with immunoSEQ multiplex PCR; TCRdb holds only in-frame clones, not every one. The sample contains 1.4 million to 1.5 million clones, about 96% of which appear only once. Sequencing was performed on naive CD4+ T cells sorted from blood. Subset noted: CD45RA+ positively selected. This clonotype was obtained from a young man in good health. The chain recombines TRBV21-1 with TRBJ1-4; TRBD1, the D gene given by the table, was not confirmed from the DNA. TRBV21-1 is termed a pseudogene. The CDR3 sequence: CASSRQQQEPSRNEKLFF. As DNA, the CDR3 is TGTGCCAGCAGCAGGCAACAACAGGAGCCGAGCCGAAATGAAAAACTGTTTTTT.